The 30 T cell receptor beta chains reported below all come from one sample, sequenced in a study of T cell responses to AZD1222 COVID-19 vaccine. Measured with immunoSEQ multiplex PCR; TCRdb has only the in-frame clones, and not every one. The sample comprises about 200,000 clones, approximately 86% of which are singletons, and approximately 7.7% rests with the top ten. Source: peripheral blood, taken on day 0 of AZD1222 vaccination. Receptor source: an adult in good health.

CDR3: CASSSTRSNTEAFF. CDR3 DNA: TGCGCCAGCAGCTCCACCAGGTCAAACACTGAAGCTTTCTTT. This chain joins TRBV5-1 and TRBJ1-1; D is undetermined. Germline CDR1 reads SGHRS; CDR2 reads YFSETQ. Trimming removed 3 bases at V and 2 bases at J, with 11 bases between. The CDR3 totals 14 residues.

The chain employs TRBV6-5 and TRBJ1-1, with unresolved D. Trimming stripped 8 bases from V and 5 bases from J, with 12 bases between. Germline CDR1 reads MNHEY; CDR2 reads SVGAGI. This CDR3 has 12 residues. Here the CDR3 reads CASCRGGTEAFF. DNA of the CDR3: TGTGCCAGCTGCAGAGGAGGGACTGAAGCTTTCTTT.

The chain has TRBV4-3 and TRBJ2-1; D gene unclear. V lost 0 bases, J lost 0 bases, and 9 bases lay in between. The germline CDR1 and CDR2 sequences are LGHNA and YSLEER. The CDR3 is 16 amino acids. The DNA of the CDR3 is TGCGCCAGCAGCCAAGAAAGGTTTCGCTCCTACAATGAGCAGTTCTTC. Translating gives CASSQERFRSYNEQFF.

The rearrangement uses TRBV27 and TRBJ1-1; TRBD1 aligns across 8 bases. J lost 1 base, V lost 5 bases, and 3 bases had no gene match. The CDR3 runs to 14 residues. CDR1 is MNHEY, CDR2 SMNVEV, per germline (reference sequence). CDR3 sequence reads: CASSIDRGNTEAFF. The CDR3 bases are TGTGCCAGCAGTATCGACAGGGGGAACACTGAAGCTTTCTTT.

CDR3 loop: CASSFDRGDTQYF. CDR3 nucleotides: TGTGCCAGCAGCTTTGACAGGGGAGATACGCAGTATTTT. The V and J genes are TRBV7-3 and TRBJ2-3, with 8 bases that match TRBD1. The trim removed 3 bases at V and 5 bases at J, leaving 1 base unmatched. Germline V lookup: CDR1 SGHTA, CDR2 FQGTGA. The CDR3 totals 13 residues.

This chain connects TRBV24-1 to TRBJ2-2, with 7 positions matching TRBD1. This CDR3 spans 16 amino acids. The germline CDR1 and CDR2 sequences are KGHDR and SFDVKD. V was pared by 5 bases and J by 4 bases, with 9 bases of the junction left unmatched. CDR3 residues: CATSAPQGSRTGELFF. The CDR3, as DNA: TGTGCCACCAGTGCTCCACAGGGGAGTCGCACCGGGGAGCTGTTTTTT.

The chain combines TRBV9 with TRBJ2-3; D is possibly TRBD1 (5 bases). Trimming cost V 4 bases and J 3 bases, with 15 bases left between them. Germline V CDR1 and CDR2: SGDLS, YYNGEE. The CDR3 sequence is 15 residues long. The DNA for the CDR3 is TGTGCCAGCAGCCCCTCCCTCCGACAGACAGATACGCAGTATTTT. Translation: CASSPSLRQTDTQYF. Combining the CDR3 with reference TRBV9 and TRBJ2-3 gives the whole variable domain DSGVTQTPKHLITATGQRVTLRCSPRSGDLSVYWYQQSLDQGLQFLIQYYNGEERAKGNILERFSAQQFPDLHSELNLSSLELGDSALYFCASSPSLRQTDTQYFGPGTRLTVL.

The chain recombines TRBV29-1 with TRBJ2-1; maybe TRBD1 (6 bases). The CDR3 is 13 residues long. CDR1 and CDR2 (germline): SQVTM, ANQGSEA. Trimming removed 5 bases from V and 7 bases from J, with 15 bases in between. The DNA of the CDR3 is TGCAGCGTTCCCCTACAGGGTTGGAATGAGCAGTTCTTC. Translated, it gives CSVPLQGWNEQFF.

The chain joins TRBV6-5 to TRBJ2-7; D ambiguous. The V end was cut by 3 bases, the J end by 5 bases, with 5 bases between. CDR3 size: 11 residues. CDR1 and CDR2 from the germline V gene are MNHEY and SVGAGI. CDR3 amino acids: CASSYSDEQYF. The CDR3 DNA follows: TGTGCCAGCAGTTATTCCGACGAGCAGTACTTC.

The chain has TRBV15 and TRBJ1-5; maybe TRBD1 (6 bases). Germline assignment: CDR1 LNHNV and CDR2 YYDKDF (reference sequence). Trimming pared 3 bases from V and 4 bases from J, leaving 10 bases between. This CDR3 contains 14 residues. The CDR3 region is CATSSLRGNQPQHF. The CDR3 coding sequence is TGTGCCACCAGCAGCCTGAGGGGGAATCAGCCCCAGCATTTT.

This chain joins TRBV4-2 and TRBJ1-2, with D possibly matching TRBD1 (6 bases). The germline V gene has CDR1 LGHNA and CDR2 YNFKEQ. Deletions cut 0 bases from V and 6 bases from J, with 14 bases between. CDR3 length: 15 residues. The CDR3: CASSQDPGAPDGYTF. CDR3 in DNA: TGTGCCAGCAGCCAAGATCCAGGGGCCCCTGATGGCTACACCTTC.

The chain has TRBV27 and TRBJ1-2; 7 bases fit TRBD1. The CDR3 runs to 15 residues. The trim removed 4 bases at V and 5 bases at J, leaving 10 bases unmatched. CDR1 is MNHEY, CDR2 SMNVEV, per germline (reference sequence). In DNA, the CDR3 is TGTGCCAGCAGTTCAGACAGGGACCTAATTTATGGCTACACCTTC. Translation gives CASSSDRDLIYGYTF.

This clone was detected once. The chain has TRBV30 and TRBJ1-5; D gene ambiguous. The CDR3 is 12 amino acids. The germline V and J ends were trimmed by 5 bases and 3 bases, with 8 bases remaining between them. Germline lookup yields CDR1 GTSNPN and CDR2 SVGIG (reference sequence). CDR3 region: CAWGRDNQPQHF. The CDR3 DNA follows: TGTGCCTGGGGACGGGACAATCAGCCCCAGCATTTT.

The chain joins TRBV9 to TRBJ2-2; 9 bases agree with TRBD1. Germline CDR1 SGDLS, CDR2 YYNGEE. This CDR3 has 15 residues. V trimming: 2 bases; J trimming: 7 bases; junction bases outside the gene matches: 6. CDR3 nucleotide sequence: TGTGCCAGCAGCGTTGGGACAGGGAATATCGGGGAGCTGTTTTTT. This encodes CASSVGTGNIGELFF.

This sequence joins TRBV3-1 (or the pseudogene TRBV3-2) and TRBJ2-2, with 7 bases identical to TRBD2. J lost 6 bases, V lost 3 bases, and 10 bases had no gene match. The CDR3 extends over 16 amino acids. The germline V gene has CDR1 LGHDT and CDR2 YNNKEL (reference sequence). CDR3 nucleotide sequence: TGTGCCAGCAGCCACCGACTAGCAAGGTACGCCGGGGAGCTGTTTTTT. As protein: CASSHRLARYAGELFF.

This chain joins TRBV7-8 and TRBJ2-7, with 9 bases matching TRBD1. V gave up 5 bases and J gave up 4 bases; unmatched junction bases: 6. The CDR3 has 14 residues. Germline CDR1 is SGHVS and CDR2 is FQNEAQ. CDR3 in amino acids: CASSQRTGAYEQYF. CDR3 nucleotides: TGTGCCAGCAGCCAGAGGACAGGGGCGTACGAGCAGTACTTC.

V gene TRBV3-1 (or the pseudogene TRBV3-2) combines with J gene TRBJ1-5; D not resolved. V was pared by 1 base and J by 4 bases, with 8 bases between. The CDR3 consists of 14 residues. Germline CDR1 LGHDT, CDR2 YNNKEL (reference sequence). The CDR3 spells CASSQVPLNQPQHF. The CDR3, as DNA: TGTGCCAGCAGCCAAGTGCCCTTGAATCAGCCCCAGCATTTT.

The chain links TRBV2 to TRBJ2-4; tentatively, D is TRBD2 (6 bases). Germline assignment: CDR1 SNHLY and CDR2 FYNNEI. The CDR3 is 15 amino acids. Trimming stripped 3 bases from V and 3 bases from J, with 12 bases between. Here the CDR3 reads CASSEEGFGKNIQYF. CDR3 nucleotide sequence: TGTGCCAGCAGTGAGGAGGGATTTGGCAAAAACATTCAGTACTTC.

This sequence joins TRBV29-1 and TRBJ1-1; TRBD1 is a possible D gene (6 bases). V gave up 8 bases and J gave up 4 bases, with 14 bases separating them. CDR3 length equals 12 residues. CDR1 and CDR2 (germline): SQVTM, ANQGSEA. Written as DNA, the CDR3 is TGCAGCAGTGGGGGCTGGGGCACTGAAGCTTTCTTT. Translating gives CSSGGWGTEAFF.

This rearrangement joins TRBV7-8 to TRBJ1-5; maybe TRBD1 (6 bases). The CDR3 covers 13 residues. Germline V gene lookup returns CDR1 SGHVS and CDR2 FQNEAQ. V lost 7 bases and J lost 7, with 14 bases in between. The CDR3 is CASMKGERQPQHF. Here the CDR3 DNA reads TGTGCCAGCATGAAGGGGGAACGGCAGCCCCAGCATTTT.

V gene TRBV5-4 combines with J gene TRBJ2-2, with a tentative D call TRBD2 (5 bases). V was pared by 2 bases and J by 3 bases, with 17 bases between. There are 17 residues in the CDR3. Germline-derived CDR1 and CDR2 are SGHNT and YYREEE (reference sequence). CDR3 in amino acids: CASSFFARGRDTGELFF. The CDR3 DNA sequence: TGTGCCAGCAGCTTTTTTGCACGGGGAAGGGACACCGGGGAGCTGTTTTTT.

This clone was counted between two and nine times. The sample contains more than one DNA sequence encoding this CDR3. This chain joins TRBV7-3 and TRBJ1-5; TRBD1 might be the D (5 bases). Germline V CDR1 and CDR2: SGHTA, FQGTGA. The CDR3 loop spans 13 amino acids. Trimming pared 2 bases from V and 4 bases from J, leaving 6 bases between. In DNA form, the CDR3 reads TGTGCCAGCAGCTTACAGGGAAATCAGCCCCAGCATTTT. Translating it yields CASSLQGNQPQHF.

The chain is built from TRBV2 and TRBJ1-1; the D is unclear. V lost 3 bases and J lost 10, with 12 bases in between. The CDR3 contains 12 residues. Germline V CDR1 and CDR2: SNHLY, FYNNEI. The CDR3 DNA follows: TGTGCCAGCAGTGATGGCCCAGGTGTAGCTTTCTTT. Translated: CASSDGPGVAFF.

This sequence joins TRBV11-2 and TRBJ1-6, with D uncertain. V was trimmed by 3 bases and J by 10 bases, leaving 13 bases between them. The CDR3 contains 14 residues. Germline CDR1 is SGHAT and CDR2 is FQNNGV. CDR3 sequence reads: CASSFPLAGSPLHF. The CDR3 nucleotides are TGTGCCAGCAGCTTCCCCCTCGCGGGCTCACCCCTCCACTTT.

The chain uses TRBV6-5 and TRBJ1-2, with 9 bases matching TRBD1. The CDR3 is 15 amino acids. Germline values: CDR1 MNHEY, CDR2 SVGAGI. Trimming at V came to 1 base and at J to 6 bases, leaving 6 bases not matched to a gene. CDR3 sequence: CASSYWPGQGNGYTF. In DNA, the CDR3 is TGTGCCAGCAGTTACTGGCCGGGACAGGGTAATGGCTACACCTTC.

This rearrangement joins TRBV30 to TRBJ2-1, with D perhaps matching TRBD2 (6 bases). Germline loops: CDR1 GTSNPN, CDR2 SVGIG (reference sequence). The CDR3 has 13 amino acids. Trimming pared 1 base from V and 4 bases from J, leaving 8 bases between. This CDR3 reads CAWSGGGYNEQFF. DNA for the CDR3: TGTGCCTGGAGTGGTGGAGGGTACAATGAGCAGTTCTTC.

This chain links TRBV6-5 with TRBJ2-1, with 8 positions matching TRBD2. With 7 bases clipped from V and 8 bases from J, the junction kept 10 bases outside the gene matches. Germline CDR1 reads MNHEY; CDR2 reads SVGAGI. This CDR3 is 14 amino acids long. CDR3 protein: CASTQGSGGDEQFF. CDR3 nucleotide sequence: TGTGCCAGCACCCAGGGGAGCGGGGGCGATGAGCAGTTCTTC.

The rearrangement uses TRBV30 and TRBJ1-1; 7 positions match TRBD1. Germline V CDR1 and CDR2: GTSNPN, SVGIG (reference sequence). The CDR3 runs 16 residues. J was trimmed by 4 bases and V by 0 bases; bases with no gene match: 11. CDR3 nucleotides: TGTGCCTGGAGTGTACCCACCACAGGGGAGGGCACTGAAGCTTTCTTT. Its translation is CAWSVPTTGEGTEAFF. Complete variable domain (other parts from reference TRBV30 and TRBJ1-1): SQTIHQWPATLVQPVGSPLSLECTVEGTSNPNLYWYRQAAGRGLQLLFYSVGIGQISSEVPQNLSASRPQDRQFILSSKKLLLSDSGFYLCAWSVPTTGEGTEAFFGQGTRLTVV.

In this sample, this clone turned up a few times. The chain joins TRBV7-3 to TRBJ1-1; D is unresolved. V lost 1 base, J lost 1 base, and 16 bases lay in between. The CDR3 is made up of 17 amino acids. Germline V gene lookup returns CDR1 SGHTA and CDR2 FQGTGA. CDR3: CASSLNVGYGANTEAFF. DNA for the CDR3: TGTGCCAGCAGCTTAAACGTGGGGTATGGTGCGAACACTGAAGCTTTCTTT.

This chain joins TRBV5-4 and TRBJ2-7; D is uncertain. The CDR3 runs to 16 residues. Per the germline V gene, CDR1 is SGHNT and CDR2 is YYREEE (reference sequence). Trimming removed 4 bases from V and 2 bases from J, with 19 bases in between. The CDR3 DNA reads TGTGCCAGCAGCCGCGGTGGGGTGGGGAACCCCTACGAGCAGTACTTC. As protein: CASSRGGVGNPYEQYF.